This entry describes one T cell receptor (beta chain). Its antigen remains undetermined. No base-level quality is on record; no much larger clone is a single base apart. The instrument given in TCRdb is Illumina NovaSeq 6000. TCRalpha and TCRbeta cDNA libraries were built by 5'RACE with constant-segment primers, adding sample barcodes and unique molecular identifiers. RNA was extracted from every sample with Trizol reagent. The libraries were amplified in two PCR steps, and the second step added a second sample barcode and Illumina TruSeq adapters. The libraries were sequenced on an Illumina NovaSeq using 2 x 150 bp paired-end reads. The source study handled its data this way. Demultiplexing of reads and collapsing into UMI-guided consensus sequences were performed with migec v1.2.7. Using mixcr v2.1.11, UMI consensuses were aligned to TRA and TRB V and J templates and then assembled into clonotypes. Clonotypes were classified as expanded or contracted when called significant by both edgeR and NoisET, with noise models trained on biological replicates. For edgeR calls, the cutoffs were a false discovery rate-adjusted p below 0.01 and a log2 fold-change threshold of 1. As an exploratory analysis of dynamics, PCA with hierarchical clustering was applied to max-normalized trajectories of the 1000 most abundant clonotypes. Each responding clone was given a CD4 or CD8 phenotype based on the CD4+ and CD8+ repertoires, which had been sequenced separately. TCRdb handled the public reads itself, with Q25 trimming in fastp and clone calling in MiXCR, and kept productive beta chains. Each CDR3 protein appears once, grouped with its most common genes and DNA. The V and J calls were determined by TCRdb, not by the authors. The sample data list about 350,000 distinct CDR3 sequences, and approximately 13% of these were observed just once. The top ten constitute 20% to 25% of the sample.

Reading the germline V gene gives CDR1 ENHRY and CDR2 SYGVKD. Unmatched junction bases come to 21, with V trimmed by 6 bases and J by 7 bases. The CDR3 measures 18 amino acids from cysteine to phenylalanine. Only the CDR3 DNA stays, 54 bases, in frame from base 1. Ficoll-Paque density gradient centrifugation was used to isolate PBMCs. This record belongs to a study of T-cell memory formation after mild COVID-19 (dated by TCRdb to the early 2020s). For the wider study: TCR sequence clusters from the two donors were largely donor specific. T-cell clones expanding and contracting after mild COVID-19 in two donors were tracked by longitudinal TCRalpha and TCRbeta repertoire sequencing. Two young, previously healthy adult volunteers, one female and one male, were included in the cohort.

Overall study results and their limits: Clones that contracted from day 15 to 85 showed balanced CD4/CD8 phenotypes, whereas a second wave of clones that expanded from day 15 to 37 leaned towards CD4+. The study covered only two mild cases, and larger cohorts including severe cases with pre-infection samples were considered necessary. Contracting CD4+ clones turned up mainly in the CM and EM memory subsets, whereas EMRA was where CD8+ clones were enriched. Some responding clones were detected in pre-infection memory, which suggested that pre-existing cross-reactive memory T cells had joined the SARS-CoV-2 response. SARS-CoV-2 specificity was not confirmed for the second-wave clones peaking on day 37.

The TCR was taken from a man younger than 30 who had mild COVID-19 (a few samples of this study predate the infection). The sample titles of this study are shuffled in the database, so cell type and time point are left out; the donor was told from shared clones. The rearranged chain carries TRBV10-3 and TRBJ2-3, and 8 bases in between align with TRBD2. What was sequenced was PBMCs or a T cell subset sorted from them (not recorded which). The CDR3 here reads CAIRPGPSDGGGIHTQYF. The nucleotides are TGTGCCATCAGGCCGGGGCCTAGCGACGGGGGGGGGATACATACGCAGTATTTT.